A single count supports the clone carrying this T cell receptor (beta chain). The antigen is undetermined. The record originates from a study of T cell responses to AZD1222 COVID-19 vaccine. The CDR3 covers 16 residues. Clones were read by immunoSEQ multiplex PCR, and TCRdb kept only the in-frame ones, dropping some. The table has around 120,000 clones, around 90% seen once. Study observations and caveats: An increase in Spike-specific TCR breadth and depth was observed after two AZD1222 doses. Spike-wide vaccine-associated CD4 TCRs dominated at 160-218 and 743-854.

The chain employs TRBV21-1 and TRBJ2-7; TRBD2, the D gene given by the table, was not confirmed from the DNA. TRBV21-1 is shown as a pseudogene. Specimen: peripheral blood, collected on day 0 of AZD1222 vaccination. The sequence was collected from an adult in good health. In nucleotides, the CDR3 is TGTGCCAGCAGCAAAGTCTTGGCTAGTCATACCCACGAGCAGTACTTC. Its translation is CASSKVLASHTHEQYF.